The present T cell receptor beta chain was sequenced within a study of Ad26.COV2.S vaccination and SARS-CoV-2 variants. Turning to the study itself: Dosing was one shot or two shots 56 days apart.

As regards this clone: Its antigen is as yet unknown.

Generated by immunoSEQ multiplex PCR, the TCRdb table keeps only in-frame clones and is missing some. The sample holds some 320,000 clones, about 82% seen once. There are 15 residues in the CDR3. V dropped 2 bases and J dropped 2 bases, with 7 bases sitting between them. Germline lookup yields CDR1 SNHLY and CDR2 FYNNEI. Documented treatment: about 20 received Ad26.COV2.S at low or high dose, single or two shots; 5 received placebo; per-sample allocation not given. Repertoires come from day 63 after the first vaccine or placebo injection. Vaccination employed an Ad26 vector expressing the Wuhan-strain SARS-CoV-2 spike. Findings and caveats of the study: Breadth of non-spike TCRs did not differ between vaccinees and placebo recipients.

The TCR originated in a person aged 18 to 65 who received the Ad26.COV2.S COVID-19 vaccine or a placebo. V usage is TRBV2 and J usage is TRBJ2-6; no reliable D call. Sequenced here: peripheral blood, sampled in a trial of Ad26.COV2.S vaccine versus placebo. This CDR3 is CASSEMGTGANVLTF. CDR3 DNA sequence: TGTGCCAGCAGTGAAATGGGTACTGGGGCCAACGTCCTGACTTTC.